The T cell receptor (beta chain) described here comes from a study of T cell repertoires in cytomegalovirus infection. Study results and limitations: CMV-specific TCR beta clonotypes restricted by HLA-C dominated the ex vivo response.

This clonotype was seen repeatedly, ten times or more. The antigen is not known. TCRdb recomputed calls from the reads with MiXCR, one row per CDR3 protein. The sample has fewer than 200,000 distinct CDR3 sequences; less than 9.5% are singletons. With 7 bases removed from V and 11 bases from J, the gap between germline ends came to 14 bases. The CDR3 extends over 11 amino acids. Germline CDR1 MDHEN, CDR2 SYDVKM. The source material was PBMCs. This TCR came from a human donor in good health (CMV status not recorded). Some clones in this sample may be carry-over from other donors' samples. The V call is TRBV28, the J call TRBJ1-1; D call uncertain. CDR3 in amino acids: CASKSTGDAFF. CDR3 sequence (DNA): TGTGCCAGCAAAAGTACGGGCGATGCTTTCTTT.